A selection of T cell receptor beta chains follows, all from one sample in a study of CD4 T cells in relation to SARS-CoV-2 and coronaviruses. Their antigens remain unidentified. Sequencing was performed with immunoSEQ multiplex PCR; in TCRdb, only in-frame clones are kept and a portion is missing. Seen here are 31,000 or so clones, approximately 75% observed once, and the top ten hold roughly an eighth. The sequenced material came from CD4+ T cells from PBMCs, cultured in vitro. The receptors come from a human donor in good health. The CDR3 runs from the conserved cysteine through the conserved F or W. The D gene is left open where the match is weak. Where a row states a size, it is once, few, many or the class of an expanded clone; other rows omit it.

size	V	J	D	DNA	CDR3
few	TRBV6-6	TRBJ1-2	NA	TGTGCCAGCAGAACGGGACGGCTGCTCTTCTATGGCTACACCTTC	CASRTGRLLFYGYTF
NA	TRBV19	TRBJ2-5	NA	TGTGCCACTAGTCCCCGGGGCAGCGTGCAAGAGACCCAGTACTTC	CATSPRGSVQETQYF
NA	TRBV7-2	TRBJ1-4	NA	TGTGCCAGCAGTCCTAATCTGGTGGGAATGTTCGCTAATGAAAAACTGTTTTTT	CASSPNLVGMFANEKLFF
few	TRBV6-2/TRBV6-3	TRBJ2-7	TRBD2	TGTGCCAGCAGTTACTCTGCTAGCGGTGAGACCTACGAGCAGTACTTC	CASSYSASGETYEQYF
NA	TRBV6-5	TRBJ2-3	NA	TGTGCCAGCATCCTCCCAGGGGCCGATACGCAGTATTTT	CASILPGADTQYF
NA	TRBV5-1	TRBJ1-4	TRBD1	TGCGCCAGCAGCTCGACAGGGGCCCTTAATGAAAAACTGTTTTTT	CASSSTGALNEKLFF
NA	TRBV7-2	TRBJ1-6	NA	TGTGCCAGCAGCCGTATAAATAATTCACCCCTCCACTTT	CASSRINNSPLHF
once	TRBV6-5	TRBJ1-5	NA	TGTGCCAGCAGTATGGGGGCCCAGAGTCAGCCCCAGCATTTT	CASSMGAQSQPQHF
NA	TRBV18	TRBJ1-3	TRBD1	TGTGCCAGCTCACCCATACAGGGGGCTGGAAACACCATATATTTT	CASSPIQGAGNTIYF
once	TRBV19	TRBJ2-7	NA	TGTGCCAGTCCTACTCCAGGAGGGCCCTGCGAGCAGTACTTC	CASPTPGGPCEQYF
once	TRBV5-4	TRBJ2-4	TRBD2	TGTGCCAGCACCTGGGGGGGAGGAGCCAAAAACATTCAGTACTTC	CASTWGGGAKNIQYF
once	TRBV9	TRBJ2-1	NA	TGTGCCAGCAGCGTCCGGGGGGCGGATGAGCAGTTCTTC	CASSVRGADEQFF
once	TRBV9	TRBJ2-5	NA	TGTGCCAGCAGCTCCGGGGAGGGGGGTCACCAAGAGACCCAGTACTTC	CASSSGEGGHQETQYF
NA	TRBV6-5	TRBJ1-4	TRBD1	TGTGCCAGCAGTTACTCGAGGGACAGGAAAAATGAAAAACTGTTTTTT	CASSYSRDRKNEKLFF
NA	TRBV13	TRBJ2-7	TRBD1	TGTGCCAGCAGCTTGGGACAGGGGGCGGGAGAGCAGTACTTC	CASSLGQGAGEQYF
NA	TRBV28	TRBJ2-2	TRBD2	TGTGCCAGCAGTGGTTTAGCGGGGAGGATGGGGGAGCTGTTTTTT	CASSGLAGRMGELFF
NA	TRBV7-9	TRBJ2-1	NA	TGTGCCAGCAGCTCCCAGGGAGTCAATGAGCAGTTCTTC	CASSSQGVNEQFF
NA	TRBV30	TRBJ2-1	TRBD2	TGTGCCCCCCCACAAGGTAGCGGGGGTAATGGTGAGCAGTTCTTC	CAPPQGSGGNGEQFF
NA	TRBV6-2/TRBV6-3	TRBJ1-5	NA	TGTGCCAGCAGTTACGTGATAACCAGCCATAGCAATCAGCCCCAGCATTTT	CASSYVITSHSNQPQHF
NA	TRBV19	TRBJ2-5	NA	TGTGCCAGTAGTAATTGGGTCCAAGAGACCCAGTACTTC	CASSNWVQETQYF
once	TRBV28	TRBJ1-2	NA	TGTGCCACCAGAGGAGGGGCAGGAGCTAACTATGGCTACACCTTC	CATRGGAGANYGYTF
NA	TRBV19	TRBJ2-4	NA	TGTGCCAGTAGTATAGATGGGGGGGCATGGGCCAAAAACATTCAGTACTTC	CASSIDGGAWAKNIQYF
once	TRBV5-1	TRBJ1-2	NA	TGCGCCAGCAGCTCTGGACGTGGTGGCTATGGCTACACCTTC	CASSSGRGGYGYTF
NA	TRBV20-1	TRBJ2-3	NA	TGCAGTGCCACTCCCTATACGCAGTATTTT	CSATPYTQYF
once	TRBV14	TRBJ2-1	NA	TGTGCCAGCAGCCAAGAAAGTTGGAGGGGGTACAATGAGCAGTTCTTC	CASSQESWRGYNEQFF
NA	TRBV14	TRBJ2-1	NA	TGTGCCAGCAGCCAAGGAAGTAACCGCCTGCAGAATGGTAAGCAGTTCTTC	CASSQGSNRLQNGKQFF
NA	TRBV20-1	TRBJ2-1	TRBD2	TGCAGTGCTAGTTACGGCGGGGGGGCCTTCGATGAGCAGTTCTTC	CSASYGGGAFDEQFF
NA	TRBV18	TRBJ1-2	NA	TGTGCCAGCTCACCACCTCAGGGGATCTATGGCTACACCTTC	CASSPPQGIYGYTF
NA	TRBV7-2	TRBJ1-2	NA	TGTGCCAGCAGCCCCTGGGGGGGGCGTCCCCATGGCTACACCTTC	CASSPWGGRPHGYTF
NA	TRBV9	TRBJ2-7	NA	TGTGCCAGCAGCGTAGGGACTTACCCCTCCTACGAGCAGTACTTC	CASSVGTYPSYEQYF
NA	TRBV28	TRBJ2-7	TRBD2	TGTGCCAGCAGTTTACGTAGCGGGGGGGCCTACGAGCAGTACTTC	CASSLRSGGAYEQYF
once	TRBV5-5	TRBJ2-5	NA	TGTGCCAGCAGCCCAAGGGGGGGGGAGACCCAGTACTTC	CASSPRGGETQYF
NA	TRBV10-1	TRBJ2-5	TRBD1	TGCGCCAGCAGTGACGGGACAGGGGCTGGGGAGACCCAGTACTTC	CASSDGTGAGETQYF
NA	TRBV6-6	TRBJ1-4	NA	TGTGCCAGCAGTCCCAATATTGGCCTTAGTGGAAATGAAAAACTGTTTTTT	CASSPNIGLSGNEKLFF
NA	TRBV6-5	TRBJ1-5	TRBD1	TGTGCCAGCAGTTCCTCTACAGGGGTTCAGCCCCAGCATTTT	CASSSSTGVQPQHF
NA	TRBV7-8	TRBJ1-2	TRBD1	TGTGCCAGCAGCCCTGACAGGGATAATGGCTACACCTTC	CASSPDRDNGYTF
NA	TRBV3-1/TRBV3-2	TRBJ2-2	NA	TGTGCCTCCGGACAGGGAGGGACCGGGGAGCTGTTTTTT	CASGQGGTGELFF
NA	TRBV2	TRBJ2-7	TRBD2	TGTGCCAGCAGAGCGGGGGTGGGGTCCTACGAGCAGTACTTC	CASRAGVGSYEQYF
NA	TRBV6-2/TRBV6-3	TRBJ1-1	NA	TGTGCCAGCAGTTACTCGACAAACACTGAAGCTTTCTTT	CASSYSTNTEAFF
NA	TRBV7-2	TRBJ1-2	NA	TGTGCCAGCAGCTTAGGTGTGCGGGTTGGCTACACCTTC	CASSLGVRVGYTF
NA	TRBV5-1	TRBJ2-7	NA	TGCGCCAGCAGCGCGCGAAACAGCCCCTACGAGCAGTACTTC	CASSARNSPYEQYF
NA	TRBV5-1	TRBJ2-5	NA	TGCGCCAGCAGCTTGATTCAGGGGTCAGGGGAGACCCAGTACTTC	CASSLIQGSGETQYF
NA	TRBV6-2/TRBV6-3	TRBJ2-1	NA	TGTGCCAGCAGTCAACGAGGGGAGGGGGCGCGGAATGAGCAGTTCTTC	CASSQRGEGARNEQFF
NA	TRBV30	TRBJ2-1	NA	TGTGCCTGGAGTGTAAGGACTTCCCTCTTCTTC	CAWSVRTSLFF
once	TRBV12-3/TRBV12-4	TRBJ1-2	NA	TGTGCCAGCAGTTTAGATCCATCCGGTTTCAACACCTTC	CASSLDPSGFNTF
once	TRBV6-1	TRBJ1-1	NA	TGTGCCAGCAGTGAAGGTCATTGGACTGAAGCTTTCTTT	CASSEGHWTEAFF
NA	TRBV9	TRBJ2-5	TRBD2	TGTGCCAGCAGCGTAGGAGGCGGGGGGCACCAAGAGACCCAGTACTTC	CASSVGGGGHQETQYF
NA	TRBV19	TRBJ1-6	NA	TGTGCCAGTAGTATAGGGACGACTAATTCACCCCTCCACTTT	CASSIGTTNSPLHF
NA	TRBV18	TRBJ2-2	NA	TGTGCCAGCTCTCCCCTAGCAACGAACACCGGGGAGCTGTTTTTT	CASSPLATNTGELFF
NA	TRBV4-3	TRBJ2-7	NA	TGCGCCAGCAGCCAAGAGAGCGCAAGCTCCTACGAGCAGTACTTC	CASSQESASSYEQYF
NA	TRBV2	TRBJ1-1	TRBD1	TGTGCCAGCAGGTCCGGGACAGAAGAGAACACTGAAGCTTTCTTT	CASRSGTEENTEAFF